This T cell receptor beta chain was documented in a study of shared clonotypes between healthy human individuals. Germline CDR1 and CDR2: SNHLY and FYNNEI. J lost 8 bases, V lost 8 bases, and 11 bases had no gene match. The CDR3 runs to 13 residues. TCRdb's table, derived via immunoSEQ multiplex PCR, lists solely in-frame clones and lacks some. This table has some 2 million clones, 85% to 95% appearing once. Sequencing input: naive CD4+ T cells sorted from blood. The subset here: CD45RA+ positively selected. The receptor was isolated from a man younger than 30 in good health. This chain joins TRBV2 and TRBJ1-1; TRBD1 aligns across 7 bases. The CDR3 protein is CASGRQGRDEAFF. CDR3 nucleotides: TGTGCCAGCGGACGACAGGGAAGGGACGAAGCTTTCTTT.